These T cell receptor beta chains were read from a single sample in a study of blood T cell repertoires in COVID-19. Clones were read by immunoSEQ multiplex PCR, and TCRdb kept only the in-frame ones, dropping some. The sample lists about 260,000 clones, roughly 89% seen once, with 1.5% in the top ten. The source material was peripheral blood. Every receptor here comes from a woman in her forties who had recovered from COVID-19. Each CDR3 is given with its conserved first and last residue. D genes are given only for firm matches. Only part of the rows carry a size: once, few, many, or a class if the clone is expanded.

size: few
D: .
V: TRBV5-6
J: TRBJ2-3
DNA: TGTGCCAGCAGCTTGGTGGAGATTGGGGATACGCAGTATTTT
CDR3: CASSLVEIGDTQYF

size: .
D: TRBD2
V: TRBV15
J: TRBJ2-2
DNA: TGTGCCACCAGCTCCCCCCCGGGGAGGGCCAGCACCGGGGAGCTGTTTTTT
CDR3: CATSSPPGRASTGELFF

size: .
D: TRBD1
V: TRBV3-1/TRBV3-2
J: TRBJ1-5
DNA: TGTGCCAGCAGCCAAGACGGACAGGGGTTGAGGCAGCCCCAGCATTTT
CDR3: CASSQDGQGLRQPQHF

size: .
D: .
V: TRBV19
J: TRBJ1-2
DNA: TGTGCCAGTAGTTCCCCGGGGAGGGCCACTACACATTATGGCTACACCTTC
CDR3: CASSSPGRATTHYGYTF

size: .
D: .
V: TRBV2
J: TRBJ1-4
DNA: TGTGCCAGCAGTGAAATGGAGGGTCCGGCTAATGAAAAACTGTTTTTT
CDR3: CASSEMEGPANEKLFF

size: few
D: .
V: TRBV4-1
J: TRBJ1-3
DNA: TGCGCCAGCAGCCAAGTCGAAAGAGGGCTTTCTGGAAACACCATATATTTT
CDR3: CASSQVERGLSGNTIYF

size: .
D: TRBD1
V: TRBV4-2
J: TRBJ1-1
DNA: TGTGCCAGCAGCCCGGGGACAGGGGGAGGCGACACTGAAGCTTTCTTT
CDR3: CASSPGTGGGDTEAFF

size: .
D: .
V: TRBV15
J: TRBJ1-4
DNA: TGTGCCACCAGCAGACGTTTTGGGGGGGGCGAAAAACTGTTTTTT
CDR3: CATSRRFGGGEKLFF

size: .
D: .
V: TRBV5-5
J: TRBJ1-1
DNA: TGTGCCAGCAGCTTGGATGGCAGGGACACTGAAGCTTTCTTT
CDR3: CASSLDGRDTEAFF

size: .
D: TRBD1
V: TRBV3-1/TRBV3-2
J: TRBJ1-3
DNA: TGTGCCAGCGGTGGACAGGCTGGAAACACCATATATTTT
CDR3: CASGGQAGNTIYF

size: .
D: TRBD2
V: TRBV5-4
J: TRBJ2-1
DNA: TGTGCCAGCAGACCGCTAGCGGGGGGGTACAATGAGCAGTTCTTC
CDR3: CASRPLAGGYNEQFF

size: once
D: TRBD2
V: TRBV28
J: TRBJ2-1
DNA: TGTGCCAGCAGTTTAAACCTCGGGACTAATTTAGTGCATGAGCAGTTCTTC
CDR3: CASSLNLGTNLVHEQFF

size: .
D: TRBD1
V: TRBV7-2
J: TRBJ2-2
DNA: TGTGCCAGCAGCTCTGGGACAGAGGGTGGGGAGCTGTTTTTT
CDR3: CASSSGTEGGELFF

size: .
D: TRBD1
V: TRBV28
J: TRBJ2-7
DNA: TGTGCCAGCAGTTTCATTGGACAGGGGGACTACGAGCAGTACTTC
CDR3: CASSFIGQGDYEQYF

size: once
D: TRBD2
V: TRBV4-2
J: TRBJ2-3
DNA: TGTGCCAGCAGCCAGCCGGGACTAGCGGGGAGTACGCAGTATTTT
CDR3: CASSQPGLAGSTQYF

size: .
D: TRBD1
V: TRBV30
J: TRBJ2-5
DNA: TGTGCCTGGAGTAAGAAGACAGGGTACGGAGAGACCCAGTACTTC
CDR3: CAWSKKTGYGETQYF

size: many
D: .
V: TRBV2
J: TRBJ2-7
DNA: TGTGCCAGCAGTGAGGGTTTGCAGGTTACCTACGAGCAGTACTTC
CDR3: CASSEGLQVTYEQYF

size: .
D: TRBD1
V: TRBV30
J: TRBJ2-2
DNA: TGTGCCTGGAGTGTACCGGACAGGGGTTACACCGGGGAGCTGTTTTTT
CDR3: CAWSVPDRGYTGELFF

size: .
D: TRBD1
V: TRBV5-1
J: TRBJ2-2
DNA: TGCGCCAGCAGCCTCGCAGGGGGAACCGGGGAGCTGTTTTTT
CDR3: CASSLAGGTGELFF

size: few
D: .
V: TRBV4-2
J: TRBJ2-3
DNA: TGTGCCAGCACGGGGGCGCTTGACACAGATACGCAGTATTTT
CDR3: CASTGALDTDTQYF

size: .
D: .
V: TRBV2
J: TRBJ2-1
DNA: TGTGCCAGCAGTGTATCGGGTAGACTTCACAATGAGCAGTTCTTC
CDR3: CASSVSGRLHNEQFF

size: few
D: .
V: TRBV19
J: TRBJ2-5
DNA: TGTGCCAGTACCAGTGACCCAGGAGAGACCCAGTACTTC
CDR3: CASTSDPGETQYF

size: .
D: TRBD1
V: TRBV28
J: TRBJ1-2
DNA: TGTGCCAGCAGTTCCCTCATATCGACAGGGGACTACACCTTC
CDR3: CASSSLISTGDYTF

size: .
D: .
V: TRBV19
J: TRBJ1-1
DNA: TGTGCCAGTAGTAAGGACAGTGCTGAAGCTTTCTTT
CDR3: CASSKDSAEAFF

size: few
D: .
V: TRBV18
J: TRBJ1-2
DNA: TGTGCCAGCTCACCATGGGCAGGGCTTAACTATGGCTACACCTTC
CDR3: CASSPWAGLNYGYTF

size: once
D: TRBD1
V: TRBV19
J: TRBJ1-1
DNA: TGTGCCACCTTAGATGCGGGACAGGGGACTGAAGCTTTCTTT
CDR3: CATLDAGQGTEAFF

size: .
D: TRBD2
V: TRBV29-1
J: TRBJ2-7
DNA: TGCAGCGTTGGGATACAGCGGGGCCGGAGCGAGCAGTACTTC
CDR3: CSVGIQRGRSEQYF

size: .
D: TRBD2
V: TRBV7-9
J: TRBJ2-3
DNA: TGTGCCGCTAGGGCTAGCGGTATGACAGATACGCAGTATTTT
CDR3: CAARASGMTDTQYF

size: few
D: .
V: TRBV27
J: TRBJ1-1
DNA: TGTGCCAGCAGTTTATGGCGGGGAAACACTGAAGCTTTCTTT
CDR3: CASSLWRGNTEAFF